This is a list of T cell receptor beta chains from one sample in a study of blood T cells in healthy people across ages. Each CDR3 protein is one row after TCRdb ran MiXCR on the 5' RACE reads. Among hundreds of thousands of distinct CDR3 sequences listed, more than 45% were seen once. The material sequenced was blood. These receptors all come from a man aged 25-45 years in good health. CDR3s include the opening cysteine and the closing phenylalanine or tryptophan. Each record gives: D gene, V gene, CDR3 protein. The D gene is left open where the match is weak.

d_gene: -; v_gene: TRBV28; CDR3aa: CASSFAGENYGYTF
d_gene: TRBD2; v_gene: TRBV30; CDR3aa: CACVPTSGYNEQFF
d_gene: -; v_gene: TRBV6-6; CDR3aa: CASRRGSYGYTF
d_gene: TRBD1; v_gene: TRBV10-3; CDR3aa: CAISGQGDYGYTF
d_gene: TRBD2; v_gene: TRBV20-1; CDR3aa: CSAAIPSGGSYEQYF
d_gene: -; v_gene: TRBV7-9; CDR3aa: CASSNRGGTYNEQYF
d_gene: -; v_gene: TRBV6-5; CDR3aa: CASSPRGPYGYTF
d_gene: -; v_gene: TRBV9; CDR3aa: CASSATGIAGELFF
d_gene: TRBD2; v_gene: TRBV7-2; CDR3aa: CASSGREDGEQYF
d_gene: -; v_gene: TRBV7-8; CDR3aa: CASSLVYQETQYF
d_gene: -; v_gene: TRBV7-2; CDR3aa: CASSLMDGIAGEQYF
d_gene: -; v_gene: TRBV6-1; CDR3aa: CASSGGLTNSGANVLTF
d_gene: TRBD2; v_gene: TRBV30; CDR3aa: CAWSKGLAGNNEQFF
d_gene: TRBD1; v_gene: TRBV6-1; CDR3aa: CASTEGFIRDRRSPLHF
d_gene: -; v_gene: TRBV7-8; CDR3aa: CASSPSSAKNIQYF
d_gene: -; v_gene: TRBV6-1; CDR3aa: CASGGQSPLVETQYF
d_gene: TRBD1; v_gene: TRBV7-8; CDR3aa: CASSSPLDRGSGYGYTF
d_gene: -; v_gene: TRBV12-3/TRBV12-4; CDR3aa: CACSLVGTVSYEQYF
d_gene: -; v_gene: TRBV6-1; CDR3aa: CASSNRGSEQYF
d_gene: -; v_gene: TRBV20-1; CDR3aa: CSARRWTALNYGYTF
d_gene: -; v_gene: TRBV15; CDR3aa: CATRWGGGTEAFF
d_gene: -; v_gene: TRBV6-2/TRBV6-3; CDR3aa: CASSDSGAANEKLFF
d_gene: -; v_gene: TRBV5-1; CDR3aa: CASSRGGQSTLLAKNIQYF
d_gene: -; v_gene: TRBV12-3/TRBV12-4; CDR3aa: CAGSLPNRQVGGYTF
d_gene: TRBD2; v_gene: TRBV2; CDR3aa: CASSELAGGINEQFF
d_gene: TRBD2; v_gene: TRBV20-1; CDR3aa: CSARRLAGLKPYEQYF
d_gene: -; v_gene: TRBV6-4; CDR3aa: CASSDSIEATDTQYF
d_gene: -; v_gene: TRBV6-2/TRBV6-3; CDR3aa: CASSPPDSGYGYTF
d_gene: -; v_gene: TRBV27; CDR3aa: CASSLYYPGSTDTQYF
d_gene: TRBD1; v_gene: TRBV7-2; CDR3aa: CASSPDRGEKLFF
d_gene: -; v_gene: TRBV25-1; CDR3aa: CASSAPSGGRYEQYF
d_gene: -; v_gene: TRBV7-2; CDR3aa: CASSLALAAQGGYTF
d_gene: -; v_gene: TRBV5-4; CDR3aa: CASSLGTLNLAKNIQYF
d_gene: TRBD1; v_gene: TRBV12-3/TRBV12-4; CDR3aa: CASREEFYRGPNTEAFF
d_gene: -; v_gene: TRBV5-4; CDR3aa: CASTPADRTYGYTF
d_gene: -; v_gene: TRBV2; CDR3aa: CACSPARGLTYEQYF
d_gene: TRBD2; v_gene: TRBV5-1; CDR3aa: CASSHLAGGPGNEQFF
d_gene: TRBD2; v_gene: TRBV9; CDR3aa: CASSVSGGDTDTQYF
d_gene: -; v_gene: TRBV27; CDR3aa: CASSLSGSSSYEQYF
d_gene: TRBD2; v_gene: TRBV10-2; CDR3aa: CASGGGPYEQYF
d_gene: -; v_gene: TRBV7-2; CDR3aa: CASSWTSYTDTQYF
d_gene: TRBD1; v_gene: TRBV5-6; CDR3aa: CASYRQGPQDTQYF
d_gene: -; v_gene: TRBV12-3/TRBV12-4; CDR3aa: CASSYDPGKQYF
d_gene: -; v_gene: TRBV20-1; CDR3aa: CSASRLGDLKGNEQFF
d_gene: TRBD2; v_gene: TRBV11-2; CDR3aa: CASSSRIGTSGGALTSTDTQYF
d_gene: -; v_gene: TRBV7-2; CDR3aa: CASSVSGASDTQYF
d_gene: TRBD2; v_gene: TRBV20-1; CDR3aa: CSASGGTSGASTDTQYF
d_gene: -; v_gene: TRBV4-2; CDR3aa: CASSQDAQRSTDTQYF
d_gene: -; v_gene: TRBV4-2; CDR3aa: CASSQGAGGRNNEQFF
d_gene: TRBD1; v_gene: TRBV7-2; CDR3aa: CASSLVPIRDSSQETQYF
d_gene: TRBD1; v_gene: TRBV12-3/TRBV12-4; CDR3aa: CASSKQGTEQFF
d_gene: TRBD2; v_gene: TRBV20-1; CDR3aa: CSAKARGGVPETQYF
d_gene: -; v_gene: TRBV20-1; CDR3aa: CSARPGGGSEKLFF